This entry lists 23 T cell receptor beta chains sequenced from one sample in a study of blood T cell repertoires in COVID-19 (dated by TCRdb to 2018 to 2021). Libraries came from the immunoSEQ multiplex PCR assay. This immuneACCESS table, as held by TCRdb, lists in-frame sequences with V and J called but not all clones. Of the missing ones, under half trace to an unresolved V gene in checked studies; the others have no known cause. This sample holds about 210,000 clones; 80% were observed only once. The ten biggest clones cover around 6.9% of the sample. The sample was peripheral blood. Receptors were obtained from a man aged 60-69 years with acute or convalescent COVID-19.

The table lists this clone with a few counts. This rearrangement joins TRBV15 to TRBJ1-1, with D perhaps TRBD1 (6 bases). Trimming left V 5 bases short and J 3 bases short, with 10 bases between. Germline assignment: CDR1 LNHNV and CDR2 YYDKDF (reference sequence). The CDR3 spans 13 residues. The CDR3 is CATSVTGDTEAFF. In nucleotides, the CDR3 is TGTGCCACCAGCGTGACAGGAGACACTGAAGCTTTCTTT.

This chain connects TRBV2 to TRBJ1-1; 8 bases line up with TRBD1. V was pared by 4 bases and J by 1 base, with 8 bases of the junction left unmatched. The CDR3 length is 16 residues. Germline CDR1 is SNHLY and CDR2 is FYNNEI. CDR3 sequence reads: CASSVQGAGWNTEAFF. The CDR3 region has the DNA TGTGCCAGCAGTGTGCAGGGGGCCGGATGGAACACTGAAGCTTTCTTT.

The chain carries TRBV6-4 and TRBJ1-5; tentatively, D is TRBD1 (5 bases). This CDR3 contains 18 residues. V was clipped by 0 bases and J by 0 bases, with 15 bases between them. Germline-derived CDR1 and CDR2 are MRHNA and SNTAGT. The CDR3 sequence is CASSDSRAGRYSNQPQHF. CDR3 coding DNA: TGTGCCAGCAGTGACTCTCGCGCAGGGCGTTATAGCAATCAGCCCCAGCATTTT.

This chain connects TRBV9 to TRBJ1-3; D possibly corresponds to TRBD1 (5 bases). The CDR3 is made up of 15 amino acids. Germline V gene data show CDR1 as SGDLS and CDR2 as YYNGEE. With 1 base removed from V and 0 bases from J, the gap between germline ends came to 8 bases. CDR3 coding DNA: TGTGCCAGCAGCGTAAGGGGCGCCTCTGGAAACACCATATATTTT. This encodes CASSVRGASGNTIYF. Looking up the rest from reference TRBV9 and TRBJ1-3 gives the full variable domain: DSGVTQTPKHLITATGQRVTLRCSPRSGDLSVYWYQQSLDQGLQFLIQYYNGEERAKGNILERFSAQQFPDLHSELNLSSLELGDSALYFCASSVRGASGNTIYFGEGSWLTVV.

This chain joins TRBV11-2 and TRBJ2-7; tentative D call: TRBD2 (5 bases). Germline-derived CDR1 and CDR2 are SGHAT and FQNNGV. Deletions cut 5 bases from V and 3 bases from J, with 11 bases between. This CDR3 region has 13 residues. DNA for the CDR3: TGTGCCAGCAGCCTGAGGGCAGTCTACGAGCAGTACTTC. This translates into CASSLRAVYEQYF.

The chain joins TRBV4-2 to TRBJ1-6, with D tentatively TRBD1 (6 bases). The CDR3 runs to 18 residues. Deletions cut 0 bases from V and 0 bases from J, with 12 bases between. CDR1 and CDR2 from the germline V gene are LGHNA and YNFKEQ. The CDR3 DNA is TGTGCCAGCAGCCAAGAGACAGGTCTTAGCTCCTATAATTCACCCCTCCACTTT. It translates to CASSQETGLSSYNSPLHF.

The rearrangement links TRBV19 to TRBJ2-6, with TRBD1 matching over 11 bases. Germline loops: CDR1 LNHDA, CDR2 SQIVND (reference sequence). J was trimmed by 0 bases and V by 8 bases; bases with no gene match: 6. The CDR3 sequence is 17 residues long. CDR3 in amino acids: CASGSGTGGSGANVLTF. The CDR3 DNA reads TGTGCCAGTGGGTCCGGGACAGGGGGCTCTGGGGCCAACGTCCTGACTTTC.

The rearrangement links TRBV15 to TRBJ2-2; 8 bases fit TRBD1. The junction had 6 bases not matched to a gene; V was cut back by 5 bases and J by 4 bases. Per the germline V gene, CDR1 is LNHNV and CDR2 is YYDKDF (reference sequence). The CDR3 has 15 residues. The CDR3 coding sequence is TGTGCCACCAGCCAACGGACAGGGCCCACCGGGGAGCTGTTTTTT. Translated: CATSQRTGPTGELFF.

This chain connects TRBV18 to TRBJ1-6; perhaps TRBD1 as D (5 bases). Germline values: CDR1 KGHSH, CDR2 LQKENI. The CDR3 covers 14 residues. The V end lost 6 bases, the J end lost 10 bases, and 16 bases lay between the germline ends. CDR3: CASSTSGRESPLHF. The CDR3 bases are TGTGCCAGCTCGACCTCGGGCAGGGAATCACCCCTCCACTTT.

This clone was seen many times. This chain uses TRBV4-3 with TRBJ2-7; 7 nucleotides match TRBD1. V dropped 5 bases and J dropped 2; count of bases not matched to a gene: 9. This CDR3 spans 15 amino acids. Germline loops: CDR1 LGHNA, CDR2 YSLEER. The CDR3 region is CASSYGTDGTYEQYF. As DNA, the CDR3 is TGCGCCAGCAGCTACGGGACAGATGGGACCTACGAGCAGTACTTC.

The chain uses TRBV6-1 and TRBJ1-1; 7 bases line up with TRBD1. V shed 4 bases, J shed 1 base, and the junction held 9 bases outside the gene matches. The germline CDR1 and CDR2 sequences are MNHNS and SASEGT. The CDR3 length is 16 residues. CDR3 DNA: TGTGCCAGCAGTGCGGGCAGGGGGATTGGGAACACTGAAGCTTTCTTT. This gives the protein CASSAGRGIGNTEAFF.

For the CDR3, the DNA is TGTGCCAGCAGTCCCGTGACTAGCGGGGGTTACAATGAGCAGTTCTTC. This codes for CASSPVTSGGYNEQFF. This chain connects TRBV27 to TRBJ2-1, with 12 bases that match TRBD2. The CDR3 loop spans 16 amino acids. Unmatched junction bases numbered 6, after V lost 5 bases and J lost 4 bases. CDR1 is MNHEY, CDR2 SMNVEV, per germline (reference sequence).

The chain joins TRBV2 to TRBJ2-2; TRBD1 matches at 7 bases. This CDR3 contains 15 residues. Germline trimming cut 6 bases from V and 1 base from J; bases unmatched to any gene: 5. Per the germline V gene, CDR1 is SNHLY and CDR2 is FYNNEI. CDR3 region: CASRKRQGNTGELFF. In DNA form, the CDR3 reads TGTGCCAGCAGAAAGAGACAGGGGAACACCGGGGAGCTGTTTTTT.

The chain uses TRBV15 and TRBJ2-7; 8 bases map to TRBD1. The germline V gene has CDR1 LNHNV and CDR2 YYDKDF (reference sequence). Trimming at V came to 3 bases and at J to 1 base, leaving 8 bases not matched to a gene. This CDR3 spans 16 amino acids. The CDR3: CATSSTWTGRSYEQYF. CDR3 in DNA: TGTGCCACCAGCAGTACCTGGACAGGGAGATCCTACGAGCAGTACTTC.

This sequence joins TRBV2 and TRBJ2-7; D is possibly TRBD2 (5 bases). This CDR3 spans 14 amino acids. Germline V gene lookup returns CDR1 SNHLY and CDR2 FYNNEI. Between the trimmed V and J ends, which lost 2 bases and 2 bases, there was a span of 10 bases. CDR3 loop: CASSETRVTYEQYF. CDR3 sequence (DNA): TGTGCCAGCAGTGAAACGAGGGTGACCTACGAGCAGTACTTC.

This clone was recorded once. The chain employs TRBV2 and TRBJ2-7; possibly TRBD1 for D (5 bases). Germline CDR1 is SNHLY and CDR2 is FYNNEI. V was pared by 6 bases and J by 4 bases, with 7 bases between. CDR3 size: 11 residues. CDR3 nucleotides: TGTGCCAGCAGCCAGGGTTACGAGCAGTACTTC. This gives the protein CASSQGYEQYF.

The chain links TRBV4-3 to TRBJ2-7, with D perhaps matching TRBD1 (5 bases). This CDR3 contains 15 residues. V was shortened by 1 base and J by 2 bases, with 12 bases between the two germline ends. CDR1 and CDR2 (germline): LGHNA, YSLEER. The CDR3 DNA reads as TGCGCCAGCAGCCAAGGGACACACCCCCCCTACGAGCAGTACTTC. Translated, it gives CASSQGTHPPYEQYF.

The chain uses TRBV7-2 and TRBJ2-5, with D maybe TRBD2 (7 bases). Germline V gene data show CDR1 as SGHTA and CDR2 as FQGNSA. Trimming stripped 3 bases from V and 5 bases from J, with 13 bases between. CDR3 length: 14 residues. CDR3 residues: CASSFIGGGETQYF. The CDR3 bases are TGTGCCAGCAGCTTCATCGGCGGGGGCGAGACCCAGTACTTC.

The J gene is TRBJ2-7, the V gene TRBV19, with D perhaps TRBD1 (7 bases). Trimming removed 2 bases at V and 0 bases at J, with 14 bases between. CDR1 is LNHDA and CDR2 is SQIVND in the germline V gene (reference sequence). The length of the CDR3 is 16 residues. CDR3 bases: TGTGCCAGTAGTATAAGGCAGGGGGGAGCCTCCTACGAGCAGTACTTC. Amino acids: CASSIRQGGASYEQYF.

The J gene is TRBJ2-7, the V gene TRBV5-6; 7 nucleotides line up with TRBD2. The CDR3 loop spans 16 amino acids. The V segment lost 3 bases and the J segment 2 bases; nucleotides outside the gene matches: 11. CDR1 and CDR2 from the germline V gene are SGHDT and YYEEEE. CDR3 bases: TGTGCCAGCAGCTGGAGCAGCCGGGACTACACCTACGAGCAGTACTTC. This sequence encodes CASSWSSRDYTYEQYF.

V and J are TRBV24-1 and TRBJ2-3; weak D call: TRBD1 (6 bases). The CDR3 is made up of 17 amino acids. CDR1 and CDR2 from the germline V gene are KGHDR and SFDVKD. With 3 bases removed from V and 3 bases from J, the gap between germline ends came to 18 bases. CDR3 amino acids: CATSDRRQGWGTDTQYF. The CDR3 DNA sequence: TGTGCCACCAGTGATAGACGGCAGGGGTGGGGAACAGATACGCAGTATTTT.

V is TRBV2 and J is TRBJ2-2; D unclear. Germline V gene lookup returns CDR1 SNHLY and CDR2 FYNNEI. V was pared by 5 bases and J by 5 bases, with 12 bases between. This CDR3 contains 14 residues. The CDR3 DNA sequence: TGTGCCAGCAGTTTGGCGGTAGAGACCGGGGAGCTGTTTTTT. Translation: CASSLAVETGELFF.

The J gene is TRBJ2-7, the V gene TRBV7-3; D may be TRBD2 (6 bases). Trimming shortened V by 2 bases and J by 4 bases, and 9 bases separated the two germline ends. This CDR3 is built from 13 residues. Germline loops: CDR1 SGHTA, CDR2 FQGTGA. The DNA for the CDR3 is TGTGCCAGCAGCTTAGGGGCGGGGTACGAGCAGTACTTC. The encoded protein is CASSLGAGYEQYF. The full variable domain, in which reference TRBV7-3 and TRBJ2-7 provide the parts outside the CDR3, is GAGVSQTPSNKVTEKGKYVELRCDPISGHTALYWYRQSLGQGPEFLIYFQGTGAADDSGLPNDRFFAVRPEGSVSTLKIQRTERGDSAVYLCASSLGAGYEQYFGPGTRLTVT.